The 23 T cell receptor beta chains in this list originate from one sample, sequenced in a study of T cells in localized non-small cell lung cancer. Sequencing used immunoSEQ multiplex PCR; TCRdb keeps in-frame clones, though not all of them. The sample has some 19,000 clones, about 90% seen once; the top ten hold about 4.2%. The sample in question was peripheral blood, obtained before any cancer treatment. All receptors derive from an older male donor with stage I squamous cell lung carcinoma.

The chain employs TRBV18 and TRBJ1-2; D gene ambiguous. Looked up from germline, CDR1 is KGHSH and CDR2 is LQKENI. CDR3 length: 14 amino acids. V was pared by 2 bases and J by 3 bases, with 10 bases between. In DNA, the CDR3 is TGTGCCAGCTCACCATACGGAGATCACTATGGCTACACCTTC. The encoded protein is CASSPYGDHYGYTF.

The chain uses TRBV2 and TRBJ1-4; D possibly corresponds to TRBD1 (5 bases). Germline CDR1 SNHLY, CDR2 FYNNEI. The CDR3 loop spans 13 amino acids. Trimming cost V 7 bases and J 4 bases, with 10 bases left between them. The CDR3 DNA reads as TGTGCCAGCAAGCGGGGGGATAATGAAAAACTGTTTTTT. Protein product: CASKRGDNEKLFF. The full variable domain, in which reference TRBV2 and TRBJ1-4 provide the parts outside the CDR3, is EPEVTQTPSHQVTQMGQEVILRCVPISNHLYFYWYRQILGQKVEFLVSFYNNEISEKSEIFDDQFSVERPDGSNFTLKIRSTKLEDSAMYFCASKRGDNEKLFFGSGTQLSVL.

This chain links TRBV19 with TRBJ2-1; D gene ambiguous. V was clipped by 4 bases and J by 8 bases, with 18 bases between them. CDR3 length: 15 amino acids. CDR1 LNHDA and CDR2 SQIVND come from the germline V gene (reference sequence). CDR3 protein: CASSTRPDERDEQFF. CDR3 coding DNA: TGTGCCAGTAGTACCCGCCCTGACGAAAGGGATGAGCAGTTCTTC.

The rearrangement links TRBV27 to TRBJ2-1, with D perhaps given as TRBD1 or TRBD2 (5 bases each). The CDR3 covers 14 residues. V was shortened by 3 bases and J by 4 bases, with 10 bases between the two germline ends. Per the germline V gene, CDR1 is MNHEY and CDR2 is SMNVEV (reference sequence). This chain's CDR3 is CASSLGTVYNEQFF. In DNA, the CDR3 is TGTGCCAGCAGTTTGGGGACGGTATACAATGAGCAGTTCTTC.

Comment on this clone: The DNA is omitted, as the CDR3 cannot be located on it reliably, and the CDR3 follows TCRdb's listing. The V gene is TRBV29-1, the J gene TRBJ1-2. The CDR3 sequence runs 13 residues, both termini included. The germline V gene has CDR1 SQVTM and CDR2 ANQGSEA. The chain's CDR3 is CSVGAGSEPRGTF.

V usage is TRBV5-8 and J usage is TRBJ1-1, with TRBD1 as a possible D gene (6 bases). With 4 bases removed from V and 10 bases from J, the gap between germline ends came to 17 bases. The CDR3 has 13 residues. Looked up from germline, CDR1 is SGHTS and CDR2 is YDEGEE. CDR3 nucleotides: TGTGCCAGCAGCAAGGGACATTGGGGGGCAGCTTTCTTT. Encoded protein: CASSKGHWGAAFF.

The V and J genes are TRBV19 and TRBJ1-1; 7 bases agree with TRBD1. Germline V lookup: CDR1 LNHDA, CDR2 SQIVND (reference sequence). V lost 7 bases to trimming and J lost 6 bases; unmatched junction nucleotides: 8. The CDR3 covers 13 residues. DNA for the CDR3: TGTGCCAGTACCGTGACAGGGACCCCTGAAGCTTTCTTT. Translating gives CASTVTGTPEAFF. The full variable domain, rest sourced from reference TRBV19 and TRBJ1-1, is DGGITQSPKYLFRKEGQNVTLSCEQNLNHDAMYWYRQDPGQGLRLIYYSQIVNDFQKGDIAEGYSVSREKKESFPLTVTSAQKNPTAFYLCASTVTGTPEAFFGQGTRLTVV.

In its sample, this clone was seen a few times. The V gene is TRBV18, the J gene TRBJ1-3; D not certain. Trimming stripped 3 bases from V and 4 bases from J, with 16 bases between. Germline V gene sequence: CDR1 KGHSH, CDR2 LQKENI. The CDR3 extends over 16 amino acids. The chain's CDR3 is CASSPGDRPRGNTIYF. The DNA for the CDR3 is TGTGCCAGCTCACCTGGAGACCGCCCGAGGGGAAACACCATATATTTT.

This chain links TRBV28 with TRBJ2-3; D remains ambiguous. CDR1 is MDHEN, CDR2 SYDVKM, per germline. Trimming shortened V by 8 bases and J by 3 bases, and 15 bases separated the two germline ends. The CDR3 extends over 14 amino acids. CDR3 DNA: TGTGCCAGCTATACAGCCGCGCTTACAGATACGCAGTATTTT. Residues: CASYTAALTDTQYF.

V is TRBV5-8 and J is TRBJ2-1; maybe TRBD1 (6 bases). CDR3 size: 20 residues. Trimming removed 3 bases at V and 3 bases at J, with 28 bases between. Germline CDR1 SGHTS, CDR2 YDEGEE. This CDR3 reads CASSSLLQGDAPSNYNEQFF. The CDR3 coding sequence is TGTGCCAGCAGCTCGCTATTACAGGGAGACGCTCCTTCGAACTACAATGAGCAGTTCTTC.

The chain combines TRBV4-1 with TRBJ2-6; 9 positions match TRBD1. V shed 8 bases and J 4 bases; nucleotides not matched to a gene: 12. This CDR3 contains 17 residues. Germline V CDR1 and CDR2: MGHRA, YSYEKL. The CDR3 region is CASPGTGNMRGANVLTF. The CDR3 DNA reads TGCGCCAGCCCCGGGACAGGGAATATGCGGGGGGCCAACGTCCTGACTTTC.

On this clone itself: The DNA is omitted, as the CDR3 cannot be located on it reliably, and the CDR3 follows TCRdb's listing. This sequence joins TRBV19 and TRBJ2-2. The CDR3 spans 15 residues, counting both ends. Germline CDR1 LNHDA, CDR2 SQIVND (reference sequence). This CDR3 reads CASSTSGSHTGELFF.

This clone was observed once. V is TRBV19 and J is TRBJ1-2; D is unclear. Looked up from germline, CDR1 is LNHDA and CDR2 is SQIVND (reference sequence). The V gene lost 5 bases and the J gene lost 4 bases, with 2 bases spanning the gap. There are 10 residues in the CDR3. The CDR3 is CASSSYGYTF. CDR3 in DNA: TGTGCCAGTAGTTCCTATGGCTACACCTTC.

The chain joins TRBV2 to TRBJ2-5, with 10 bases aligning to TRBD2. Trimming at V came to 4 bases and at J to 5 bases, leaving 7 bases not matched to a gene. The CDR3 totals 15 residues. CDR1 is SNHLY, CDR2 FYNNEI, per germline. For the CDR3, the DNA is TGTGCCAGCAGTGGCCAGCGGGAGGGGGGGGAGACCCAGTACTTC. Protein product: CASSGQREGGETQYF.

The chain joins TRBV30 to TRBJ2-7; maybe TRBD1 (6 bases). CDR3 length: 11 amino acids. The V and J ends lost 4 bases and 2 bases respectively, with 6 bases between them. Germline V lookup: CDR1 GTSNPN, CDR2 SVGIG (reference sequence). CDR3 DNA: TGTGCCTGGACAGGGGCCTACGAGCAGTACTTC. Its translation: CAWTGAYEQYF.

This sequence joins TRBV7-2 and TRBJ1-5; D gene unclear. The germline V gene encodes CDR1 SGHTA and CDR2 FQGNSA. The V and J ends lost 1 base and 0 bases respectively, with 7 bases between them. The CDR3 loop spans 15 amino acids. The CDR3 region has the DNA TGTGCCAGCAGCTTAGGGGAGTATAGCAATCAGCCCCAGCATTTT. The encoded protein is CASSLGEYSNQPQHF.

The rearrangement uses TRBV7-2 and TRBJ2-1; 10 positions match TRBD2. The CDR3 spans 15 residues. V lost 7 bases, J lost 7 bases, and 10 bases stayed unmatched. The germline gives CDR1 SGHTA, CDR2 FQGNSA. The CDR3 region is CASTPRGLAWNEQFF. The CDR3 DNA reads as TGTGCCAGCACCCCGCGGGGACTAGCGTGGAATGAGCAGTTCTTC. Combining the CDR3 with reference TRBV7-2 and TRBJ2-1 gives the whole variable domain GAGVSQSPSNKVTEKGKDVELRCDPISGHTALYWYRQSLGQGLEFLIYFQGNSAPDKSGLPSDRFSAERTGGSVSTLTIQRTQQEDSAVYLCASTPRGLAWNEQFFGPGTRLTVL.

The chain carries TRBV7-9 and TRBJ1-2; 7 bases line up with TRBD1. The CDR3 loop spans 15 amino acids. Germline lookup yields CDR1 SEHNR and CDR2 FQNEAQ (reference sequence). Germline trimming cut 2 bases from V and 5 bases from J; bases unmatched to any gene: 8. DNA of the CDR3: TGTGCCAGCAGCTTAATTGAGACAGGGACTTATGGCTACACCTTC. This translates into CASSLIETGTYGYTF.

The chain recombines TRBV6-5 with TRBJ1-2; maybe TRBD1 (5 bases). The CDR3 runs to 14 residues. V lost 10 bases, J lost 0 bases, and 15 bases lay in between. Germline CDR1 and CDR2: MNHEY and SVGAGI. The CDR3 DNA is TGTGCCATTAAGAGGGGTCCCACTAACTATGGCTACACCTTC. Its protein is CAIKRGPTNYGYTF.

V and J are TRBV7-3 and TRBJ2-2; D ambiguous. Germline CDR1 is SGHTA and CDR2 is FQGTGA. The CDR3 is 13 amino acids. The V and J ends lost 0 bases and 6 bases respectively, with 5 bases between them. Written as DNA, the CDR3 is TGTGCCAGCAGCTTAACTTCGGCCGGGGAGCTGTTTTTT. Protein product: CASSLTSAGELFF.

For the CDR3, the DNA is TGTGCCAGCAGTTCACAGGGGTACGGGGCCAACGTCCTGACTTTC. Residues: CASSSQGYGANVLTF. This chain links TRBV28 with TRBJ2-6; 7 bases are a match to TRBD1. With V trimmed by 4 bases and J by 4 bases, 4 bases remained unmatched. This CDR3 has 15 amino acids. CDR1 is MDHEN and CDR2 is SYDVKM in the germline V gene.

The V gene is TRBV7-2, the J gene TRBJ1-2, with D possibly matching TRBD1 (5 bases). The CDR3 has 13 residues. The V gene lost 4 bases and the J gene lost 2 bases, with 8 bases spanning the gap. Germline V gene data show CDR1 as SGHTA and CDR2 as FQGNSA. DNA of the CDR3: TGTGCCAGCAGCTCAGGGACCAACTATGGCTACACCTTC. Its translation: CASSSGTNYGYTF.

The chain recombines TRBV11-1 with TRBJ2-3, with D possibly matching TRBD1 (6 bases). Germline assignment: CDR1 SGHAT and CDR2 FQDESV (reference sequence). The CDR3 runs to 15 residues. V dropped 0 bases and J dropped 0 bases, with 7 bases sitting between them. Here the CDR3 reads CASSLADSSTDTQYF. DNA for the CDR3: TGTGCCAGCAGCTTAGCGGACAGTAGCACAGATACGCAGTATTTT.